The rows below give T cell receptor beta chains drawn from one sample of a study of human T cells and chemical hapten exposure. A single record per CDR3 protein comes from TCRdb applying MiXCR to the RACE reads. The data contain about 84,000 distinct CDR3 sequences, 11% of them singletons. The material sequenced was whole blood, taken in connection with sensitization to the hapten diphenylcyclopropenone (DPC). The receptors come from a woman between 45 and 60 years old with alopecia areata. Some clones in this sample may be carry-over from other donors' samples. Each CDR3 is given with its conserved first and last residue. The D gene is left open where the match is weak. Clone size appears in some rows only: once, few, many, or a class for an expanded clone.

size: many; D: .; V: TRBV18; J: TRBJ1-5; CDR3: CASSPNTGNQPQHF; DNA: TGTGCCAGCTCACCTAACACGGGGAATCAGCCCCAGCATTTT
size: many; D: TRBD1; V: TRBV5-1; J: TRBJ1-1; CDR3: CASSPRQGEGGTEAFF; DNA: TGCGCCAGCAGCCCGCGACAGGGGGAGGGCGGCACTGAAGCTTTCTTT
size: .; D: TRBD2; V: TRBV20-1; J: TRBJ2-6; CDR3: CSAPNRGGGPNVLTF; DNA: TGCAGTGCTCCCAACCGGGGCGGGGGACCCAACGTCCTGACTTTC
size: many; D: TRBD1; V: TRBV7-3; J: TRBJ1-1; CDR3: CASSPRTGNTEAFF; DNA: TGTGCCAGCAGCCCGCGGACAGGGAACACTGAAGCTTTCTTT
size: .; D: TRBD2; V: TRBV20-1; J: TRBJ2-1; CDR3: CSARSGTSGTTNAQFF; DNA: TGCAGTGCTAGGTCTGGGACTAGCGGAACTACCAATGCGCAGTTCTTC
size: .; D: TRBD2; V: TRBV27; J: TRBJ2-1; CDR3: CASSQLASYNEQFF; DNA: TGTGCCAGCAGCCAACTAGCGTCATACAATGAGCAGTTCTTC
size: many; D: .; V: TRBV20-1; J: TRBJ2-4; CDR3: CSADTFGGVAKNIQYF; DNA: TGCAGTGCTGATACATTCGGAGGGGTAGCCAAAAACATTCAGTACTTC
size: many; D: .; V: TRBV27; J: TRBJ2-7; CDR3: CASSLWAMGRTSYEQYF; DNA: TGTGCCAGCAGTTTATGGGCCATGGGGCGAACGTCCTACGAGCAGTACTTC
size: many; D: .; V: TRBV12-3/TRBV12-4; J: TRBJ1-1; CDR3: CASSLWQNTEAFF; DNA: TGTGCCAGCAGTTTATGGCAGAACACTGAAGCTTTCTTT
size: .; D: .; V: TRBV27; J: TRBJ1-2; CDR3: CASRNSANYGYTF; DNA: TGTGCCAGCAGAAACTCCGCTAACTATGGCTACACCTTC
size: .; D: .; V: TRBV10-3; J: TRBJ1-5; CDR3: CAISGGTPNQPQHF; DNA: TGTGCCATCAGTGGGGGGACGCCGAATCAGCCCCAGCATTTT
size: many; D: .; V: TRBV20-1; J: TRBJ2-1; CDR3: CSAREDAEQFF; DNA: TGCAGTGCTAGAGAGGACGCAGAGCAGTTCTTC
size: many; D: .; V: TRBV19; J: TRBJ1-4; CDR3: CASGRFYNEKLFF; DNA: TGTGCCAGCGGGAGGTTCTATAATGAAAAACTGTTTTTT
size: few; D: TRBD2; V: TRBV5-1; J: TRBJ2-1; CDR3: CASSPLSGSWDNEQFF; DNA: TGCGCCAGCAGCCCCCTAAGCGGGAGCTGGGATAATGAGCAGTTCTTC
size: many; D: TRBD2; V: TRBV5-4; J: TRBJ2-1; CDR3: CASISAPGLVGNEQFF; DNA: TGTGCCAGCATCTCCGCGCCGGGACTAGTAGGCAATGAGCAGTTCTTC
size: many; D: .; V: TRBV7-9; J: TRBJ1-1; CDR3: CASSLEAGRNTEAFF; DNA: TGTGCCAGCAGCTTAGAGGCAGGGCGGAACACTGAAGCTTTCTTT
size: many; D: .; V: TRBV24-1; J: TRBJ2-3; CDR3: CATSVGASTDTQYF; DNA: TGTGCCACCAGTGTCGGGGCTAGCACAGATACGCAGTATTTT
size: .; D: .; V: TRBV7-9; J: TRBJ2-1; CDR3: CASSRSLADYNEQFF; DNA: TGTGCCAGCAGCCGTAGCTTAGCGGACTACAATGAGCAGTTCTTC
size: few; D: .; V: TRBV29-1; J: TRBJ2-5; CDR3: CSVGQYQETQYF; DNA: TGCAGCGTTGGCCAGTACCAAGAGACCCAGTACTTC
size: many; D: .; V: TRBV18; J: TRBJ1-2; CDR3: CASSPRLQDYGYTF; DNA: TGTGCCAGCTCACCACGGTTACAGGACTATGGCTACACCTTC
size: many; D: .; V: TRBV11-2; J: TRBJ2-1; CDR3: CASSFGLTTNEQFF; DNA: TGTGCCAGCAGCTTCGGACTTACAACCAATGAGCAGTTCTTC
size: .; D: .; V: TRBV12-5; J: TRBJ2-1; CDR3: CASGRGRNEQFF; DNA: TGTGCTAGTGGCCGTGGGAGGAATGAGCAGTTCTTC
size: few; D: .; V: TRBV5-6; J: TRBJ2-7; CDR3: CASSRPVSDEQYF; DNA: TGTGCCAGCAGCCGACCGGTCTCCGACGAGCAGTACTTC